This TCR beta chain was captured by sequencing in a study of T cell repertoires in cytomegalovirus infection. Study summary: It was the public TCR beta signatures that indicated both CMV infection and matching HLA type. General observations from the study: Dominating the ex vivo response were HLA-C-restricted CMV-specific TCR beta clonotypes. Cumulative frequency of public TCR beta families picked out carriers of CMV plus the relevant HLA.

TCRdb itself ran the reads through MiXCR, one entry per CDR3 protein. The sample has 150,000 to 200,000 distinct CDR3 sequences, roughly 17% seen once; the top ten hold approximately 19%. In its sample, this clonotype was seen many times. Its antigen remains unknown. CDR3 length: 15 residues. Trimming took off 5 bases at V and 4 bases at J, with 15 bases between the two ends. The germline gives CDR1 SGHVS, CDR2 FQNEAQ. Sequencing was carried out using CD8+ T cells from PBMCs. The gene calls are TRBV7-8 and TRBJ2-1; D perhaps matches TRBD2 (6 bases). The sequence came from a human donor in good health (CMV status not recorded). Some clones in this sample may be carry-over from other donors' samples. The DNA for the CDR3 is TGTGCCAGCAGCCTAAAGGGCGGGGTGTACAATGAGCAGTTCTTC. It is translated as CASSLKGGVYNEQFF.